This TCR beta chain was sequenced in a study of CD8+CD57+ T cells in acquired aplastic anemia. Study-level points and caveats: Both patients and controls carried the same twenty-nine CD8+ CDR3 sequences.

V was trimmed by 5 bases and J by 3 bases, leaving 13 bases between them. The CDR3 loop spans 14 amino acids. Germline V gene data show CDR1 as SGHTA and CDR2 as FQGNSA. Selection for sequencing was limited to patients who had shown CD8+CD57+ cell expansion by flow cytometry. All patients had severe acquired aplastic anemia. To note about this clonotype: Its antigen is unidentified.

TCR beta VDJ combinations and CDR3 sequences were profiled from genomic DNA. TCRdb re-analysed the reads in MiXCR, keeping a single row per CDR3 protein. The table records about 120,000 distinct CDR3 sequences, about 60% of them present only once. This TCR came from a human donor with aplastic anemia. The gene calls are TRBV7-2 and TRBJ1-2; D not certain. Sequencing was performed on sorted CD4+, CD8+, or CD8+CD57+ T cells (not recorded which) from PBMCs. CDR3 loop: CASSPRVGDYGYTF. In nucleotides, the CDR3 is TGTGCCAGCAGCCCTAGAGTCGGGGACTATGGCTACACCTTC.